This passage covers 10 T cell receptor beta chains from one sample sequenced in a study of OX40 agonist ivuxolimab in advanced cancers. Some clones are missing from TCRdb's copy, which holds only in-frame ones; the method was immunoSEQ multiplex PCR. The sample carries about 20,000 clones, approximately 87% recorded once. The sample consisted of CD4+ or CD8+ T cells sorted from blood, taken in a trial of the OX40 agonist ivuxolimab. The receptors were sampled from an adult with an advanced solid tumor such as melanoma, head and neck, liver or kidney cancer.

The CDR3 DNA sequence: TGTGCCATCACCGAAGGGGGGGACAGGAATTACGAGCAGTACTTC. Translated, it gives CAITEGGDRNYEQYF. The chain employs TRBV10-3 and TRBJ2-7; a weak D match, TRBD1 (8 bases). Looked up from germline, CDR1 is ENHRY and CDR2 is SYGVKD. Trimming took off 7 bases at V and 4 bases at J, with 20 bases between the two ends. The CDR3 covers 15 residues.

The genes are TRBV9 and TRBJ1-2; no firm D call. V lost 3 bases and J lost 3, with 9 bases in between. Germline CDR1 and CDR2: SGDLS and YYNGEE. The CDR3 spans 13 residues. The DNA of the CDR3 is TGTGCCAGCAGCGACGACATCCACTATGGCTACACCTTC. The encoded protein is CASSDDIHYGYTF.

This chain links TRBV9 with TRBJ2-2; a possible D gene is TRBD2 (6 bases). The CDR3 is made up of 14 amino acids. Trimming cost V 4 bases and J 7 bases, with 14 bases left between them. Germline CDR1 is SGDLS and CDR2 is YYNGEE. CDR3 nucleotide sequence: TGTGCCAGCAGCTCTACCGGGCGGGGCGGGGAGCTGTTTTTT. Encoded protein: CASSSTGRGGELFF.

This chain uses TRBV4-3 with TRBJ2-3; D is possibly TRBD1 (5 bases). The V end was cut by 4 bases, the J end by 6 bases, with 14 bases between. This CDR3 has 14 amino acids. Germline CDR1 is LGHNA and CDR2 is YSLEER. CDR3 DNA: TGCGCCAGCAGCCCAACCTTCCCAGGGGATACGCAGTATTTT. Translation gives CASSPTFPGDTQYF.

V is TRBV2 and J is TRBJ2-7; D may be TRBD2 (6 bases). Trimming took 7 bases from V and 1 from J, leaving 17 bases between them. In germline, CDR1 is SNHLY, CDR2 FYNNEI. The CDR3 length is 15 residues. CDR3 nucleotide sequence: TGTGCCAGCATACTCGGGACTGGGGGATCCTACGAGCAGTACTTC. Its protein product is CASILGTGGSYEQYF.

The rearrangement joins TRBV4-1 to TRBJ2-2, with D unresolved. This CDR3 is built from 17 residues. Germline V gene lookup returns CDR1 MGHRA and CDR2 YSYEKL. Trimming shortened V by 0 bases and J by 3 bases, and 14 bases separated the two germline ends. The CDR3 DNA follows: TGCGCCAGCAGCCAAGATGGAGCAGGCTTGTACACCGGGGAGCTGTTTTTT. It specifies CASSQDGAGLYTGELFF.

The chain couples TRBV19 to TRBJ2-1; TRBD1 aligns across 10 bases. V was clipped by 4 bases and J by 3 bases; unmatched bases: 9. The germline V gene encodes CDR1 LNHDA and CDR2 SQIVND (reference sequence). The CDR3 runs to 17 residues. The CDR3: CASSTGDRGLVYNEQFF. The CDR3 region has the DNA TGTGCCAGTAGTACGGGGGACAGGGGATTAGTCTACAATGAGCAGTTCTTC.

V is TRBV11-2 and J is TRBJ1-2; no clear D. Per the germline V gene, CDR1 is SGHAT and CDR2 is FQNNGV. The CDR3 contains 13 residues. Trimming pared 2 bases from V and 8 bases from J, leaving 12 bases between. The CDR3 nucleotides are TGTGCCAGCAGCTTAAGTGCTTACCGGGGCTACACCTTC. The encoded protein is CASSLSAYRGYTF.

The chain uses TRBV27 and TRBJ2-3; no clear D. The CDR3 totals 15 residues. The germline gives CDR1 MNHEY, CDR2 SMNVEV (reference sequence). V lost 8 bases and J 0 bases, leaving 15 bases between the germline ends. This CDR3 is CASSPSVSSTDTQYF. CDR3 sequence (DNA): TGTGCCAGCTCCCCCTCCGTCTCTAGCACAGATACGCAGTATTTT.

Only a few counts were recorded for this clone. The chain is built from TRBV6-4 and TRBJ2-2, with D maybe TRBD2 (6 bases). V lost 6 bases, J lost 6 bases, and 20 bases lay in between. The germline V gene encodes CDR1 MRHNA and CDR2 SNTAGT. The length of the CDR3 is 16 residues. This CDR3 reads CASSPREVSGSGELFF. DNA of the CDR3: TGTGCCAGCAGCCCCAGGGAGGTTTCGGGTTCCGGGGAGCTGTTTTTT.